Listed here are 30 T cell receptor beta chains from one sample, sequenced in a study of CD8+ T cells in alopecia areata. Regarding treatment: oral pan-JAK inhibitor, 5-10 mg twice daily. Extraction of RNA preceded its reverse transcription into cDNA, which served as the sequencing template. Assay: immunoSEQ multiplex PCR; the TCRdb copy retains only in-frame clones and omits some. The sample has about 180,000 clones, 53% seen once. The sequencing used CD8+ T cells sorted from blood, collected at week 24, from a patient treated with tofacitinib. The receptors stem from a human donor with alopecia areata.

CDR3 protein: CASSQTVAGGPGTQYF. The CDR3 DNA reads as TGCGCCAGCAGCCAGACCGTGGCGGGGGGGCCCGGTACGCAGTATTTT. The chain is built from TRBV4-3 and TRBJ2-3, with TRBD2 matching over 9 bases. The germline CDR1 and CDR2 sequences are LGHNA and YSLEER. V lost 3 bases and J lost 8; bases outside the gene matches: 12. There are 16 residues in the CDR3.

This clone appeared a single time. The same CDR3 can be traced to other DNA sequences in this sample. The chain is built from TRBV4-3 and TRBJ1-1; TRBD1 matches 8 bases. CDR1 and CDR2 from the germline V gene are LGHNA and YSLEER. This CDR3 spans 14 amino acids. J was trimmed by 5 bases and V by 3 bases; bases with no gene match: 5. The CDR3 protein is CASSQDRVGTEAFF. For the CDR3, the DNA is TGCGCCAGCAGCCAGGACAGGGTAGGAACTGAAGCTTTCTTT.

The chain carries TRBV25-1 and TRBJ2-2; tentatively, D is TRBD1 or TRBD2 (5 bases each). The CDR3 runs to 14 residues. V was cut by 7 bases and J by 3 bases, with 12 bases left in between. Germline V CDR1 and CDR2: MGHDK, SYGVNS. Written as DNA, the CDR3 is TGTGCCAGCACCGGGACCTCGTACACCGGGGAGCTGTTTTTT. Protein sequence: CASTGTSYTGELFF.

This chain joins TRBV27 and TRBJ1-2, with D unresolved. Germline CDR1 is MNHEY and CDR2 is SMNVEV (reference sequence). The CDR3 is 17 amino acids. Trimming removed 0 bases from V and 5 bases from J, with 19 bases in between. The DNA for the CDR3 is TGTGCCAGCAGTTTATCGAGCGCGTTAGTTTCGGTATATGGCTACACCTTC. Encoded protein: CASSLSSALVSVYGYTF.

The CDR3 sequence is CASSLAGQDSNQPQHF. CDR3 nucleotide sequence: TGTGCCAGCAGCTTAGCTGGACAAGATAGCAATCAGCCCCAGCATTTT. The chain is built from TRBV7-6 and TRBJ1-5, with D possibly being TRBD1 (5 bases). The V end lost 0 bases, the J end lost 0 bases, and 9 bases lay between the germline ends. The CDR3 totals 16 residues. Germline V CDR1 and CDR2: SGHVS, FNYEAQ.

This chain joins TRBV30 and TRBJ1-1; 10 bases fit TRBD1. There are 14 residues in the CDR3. The V segment lost 5 bases and the J segment 3 bases; nucleotides outside the gene matches: 6. CDR1 is GTSNPN and CDR2 is SVGIG in the germline V gene (reference sequence). This CDR3 reads CAWGQGVGDTEAFF. In DNA, the CDR3 is TGTGCCTGGGGACAGGGGGTAGGGGACACTGAAGCTTTCTTT.

In this sample, this clone turned up a few times. The chain employs TRBV29-1 and TRBJ2-7; D is perhaps TRBD2 (6 bases). CDR3 length equals 13 residues. Trimming took 5 bases from V and 4 from J, leaving 15 bases between them. Germline lookup yields CDR1 SQVTM and CDR2 ANQGSEA. CDR3 sequence: CSVQRSGTYEQYF. DNA of the CDR3: TGCAGCGTTCAAAGGTCCGGGACTTACGAGCAGTACTTC.

This rearrangement joins TRBV7-9 to TRBJ2-4; D remains unclear. Trimming removed 0 bases at V and 3 bases at J, with 18 bases between. Germline values: CDR1 SEHNR, CDR2 FQNEAQ (reference sequence). The CDR3 has 18 amino acids. CDR3 DNA: TGTGCCAGCAGCTTAGCCCGCGTAGGTGGTGGAGACAAAAACATTCAGTACTTC. Protein product: CASSLARVGGGDKNIQYF.

This clone was detected a few times. The chain uses TRBV11-2 and TRBJ2-1; tentative D call: TRBD1 (5 bases). V gave up 4 bases and J gave up 1 base, with 17 bases separating them. CDR3 length equals 17 residues. Per germline, CDR1 SGHAT and CDR2 FQNNGV. CDR3 nucleotide sequence: TGTGCCAGCAGCTCAGCAACTCGACAGAATTCCTACAATGAGCAGTTCTTC. This codes for CASSSATRQNSYNEQFF. Complete variable domain (other parts from reference TRBV11-2 and TRBJ2-1): EAGVAQSPRYKIIEKRQSVAFWCNPISGHATLYWYQQILGQGPKLLIQFQNNGVVDDSQLPKDRFSAERLKGVDSTLKIQPAKLEDSAVYLCASSSATRQNSYNEQFFGPGTRLTVL.

V gene TRBV30 combines with J gene TRBJ1-1, with D unresolved. The ends were cut back, 4 bases at V and 1 base at J, with 10 bases in the middle. Germline V gene sequence: CDR1 GTSNPN, CDR2 SVGIG (reference sequence). CDR3 length equals 13 residues. CDR3 nucleotide sequence: TGTGCCTGGAACCCGACACGGAACACTGAAGCTTTCTTT. As protein: CAWNPTRNTEAFF.

The chain has TRBV29-1 and TRBJ2-7, with TRBD1 matching over 9 bases. The germline V gene has CDR1 SQVTM and CDR2 ANQGSEA. Losses at the gene ends were 4 bases for V and 4 bases for J; bases not matched to a gene: 14. The CDR3 has 16 amino acids. CDR3 amino acids: CSVGTTGTGLMYEQYF. For the CDR3, the DNA is TGCAGCGTTGGAACTACCGGGACAGGGCTAATGTACGAGCAGTACTTC.

This clone was detected a few times. This sequence joins TRBV29-1 and TRBJ2-7; no reliable D call. The CDR3 contains 10 residues. V shed 4 bases and J shed 5 bases, with 6 bases lying between them. Germline values: CDR1 SQVTM, CDR2 ANQGSEA. CDR3 sequence reads: CSVGEDEQYF. CDR3 nucleotides: TGCAGCGTTGGAGAGGACGAGCAGTACTTC.

This clone was recorded only once. The chain uses TRBV4-3 and TRBJ2-1; 7 nucleotides match TRBD2. Germline loops: CDR1 LGHNA, CDR2 YSLEER. The ends lost 0 bases at V and 4 bases at J; junction bases unmatched: 9. This CDR3 region has 17 residues. CDR3: CASSQDQDVGGYNEQFF. In nucleotides, the CDR3 is TGCGCCAGCAGCCAAGACCAAGATGTGGGGGGGTACAATGAGCAGTTCTTC.

The V and J genes are TRBV16 and TRBJ1-5, with TRBD1 as a possible D gene (5 bases). The CDR3 spans 14 residues. The V end was cut by 1 base, the J end by 3 bases, with 7 bases between. Germline lookup yields CDR1 KGHSY and CDR2 FQNENV. The CDR3 DNA sequence: TGTGCCAGCAGCCAATTGACAGACAATCAGCCCCAGCATTTT. Protein: CASSQLTDNQPQHF.

V and J are TRBV13 and TRBJ2-7; TRBD1 agrees at 11 bases. Germline V gives CDR1 PRHDT, CDR2 FYEKMQ (reference sequence). CDR3 size: 15 residues. J lost 3 bases, V lost 5 bases, and 6 bases had no gene match. The CDR3 loop reads CASSPGQGAYYEQYF. CDR3 nucleotides: TGTGCCAGCAGCCCAGGACAGGGGGCCTACTACGAGCAGTACTTC.

The CDR3 is CASKLTSGANVLTF. The CDR3 bases are TGTGCCAGCAAGTTAACTAGCGGGGCCAACGTCCTGACTTTC. The chain recombines TRBV27 with TRBJ2-6, with D maybe TRBD2 (6 bases). CDR1 is MNHEY, CDR2 SMNVEV, per germline (reference sequence). The V end lost 7 bases, the J end lost 4 bases, and 11 bases lay between the germline ends. The CDR3 extends over 14 amino acids.

This clone was detected only a few times. The chain joins TRBV29-1 to TRBJ2-5, with 7 bases matching TRBD2. The germline V gene has CDR1 SQVTM and CDR2 ANQGSEA. The CDR3 consists of 13 residues. The trim removed 5 bases at V and 1 base at J, leaving 4 bases unmatched. Written as DNA, the CDR3 is TGCAGCGTTTTCGGGGGGATCCAAGAGACCCAGTACTTC. It encodes CSVFGGIQETQYF. The variable domain in full, completed from reference TRBV29-1 and TRBJ2-5, reads SAVISQKPSRDICQRGTSLTIQCQVDSQVTMMFWYRQQPGQSLTLIATANQGSEATYESGFVIDKFPISRPNLTFSTLTVSNMSPEDSSIYLCSVFGGIQETQYFGPGTRLLVL.

The chain has TRBV27 and TRBJ1-5; D may be TRBD1 (6 bases). V was clipped by 6 bases and J by 2 bases, with 11 bases between them. CDR3 length: 14 amino acids. Germline values: CDR1 MNHEY, CDR2 SMNVEV (reference sequence). The CDR3 region is CASRQGVGNQPQHF. The CDR3 DNA follows: TGTGCCAGCAGACAGGGCGTGGGCAATCAGCCCCAGCATTTT.

The rearrangement joins TRBV30 to TRBJ1-5; no clear D. CDR1 is GTSNPN and CDR2 is SVGIG in the germline V gene (reference sequence). The CDR3 length is 13 residues. Between the trimmed V and J ends, which lost 5 bases and 4 bases, there was a span of 12 bases. The CDR3 reads CAWSEGENQPQHF. CDR3 in DNA: TGTGCCTGGTCAGAGGGAGAAAATCAGCCCCAGCATTTT.

Only a few counts were recorded for this clone. The CDR3 loop reads CASSSWMNQPQHF. CDR3 nucleotide sequence: TGCGCCAGCAGCTCTTGGATGAATCAGCCCCAGCATTTT. The chain joins TRBV4-3 to TRBJ1-5; no clear D gene. The germline V gene encodes CDR1 LGHNA and CDR2 YSLEER. The CDR3 contains 13 residues. V was clipped by 5 bases and J by 4 bases, with 9 bases between them.

Here the CDR3 DNA reads TGTGCCAGCAGCTTTCAAACAGGGGCCACTGAAGCTTTCTTT. Amino acids: CASSFQTGATEAFF. The chain carries TRBV5-6 and TRBJ1-1, with TRBD1 matching 7 bases. This CDR3 is 14 amino acids long. Germline values: CDR1 SGHDT, CDR2 YYEEEE. V trimming: 2 bases; J trimming: 4 bases; junction bases outside the gene matches: 5. The full variable domain, in which reference TRBV5-6 and TRBJ1-1 provide the parts outside the CDR3, is DAGVTQSPTHLIKTRGQQVTLRCSPKSGHDTVSWYQQALGQGPQFIFQYYEEEERQRGNFPDRFSGHQFPNYSSELNVNALLLGDSALYLCASSFQTGATEAFFGQGTRLTVV.

The rearrangement uses TRBV30 and TRBJ1-6, with a tentative D call TRBD1 (6 bases). Germline V gene lookup returns CDR1 GTSNPN and CDR2 SVGIG (reference sequence). The V and J ends lost 0 bases and 7 bases respectively, with 13 bases between them. CDR3 length: 15 residues. The CDR3 nucleotides read TGTGCCTGGAGTGTACTGGGGGGCTCGAATTCACCCCTCCACTTT. Translated, it gives CAWSVLGGSNSPLHF.

As regards this clone: The junction does not match germline at one end; this may be a read error. V and J are TRBV15 and TRBJ2-1; the match to TRBD2 covers 11 bases. The CDR3 spans 17 residues. Germline values: CDR1 LNHNV, CDR2 YYDKDF (reference sequence). CDR3 region: CATSRDGLAGGYNDQFF. DNA of the CDR3: TGTGCCACCAGCAGAGATGGGCTAGCGGGGGGATACAATGATCAGTTCTTC.

In its sample, this clone was seen a few times. For the CDR3, the DNA is TGCGCCAGCCGACACAGGACGGCCTTAAATGAGCAGTTCTTC. It specifies CASRHRTALNEQFF. This sequence joins TRBV5-1 and TRBJ2-1; D possibly corresponds to TRBD1 (5 bases). Trimming removed 7 bases from V and 7 bases from J, with 18 bases in between. Per the germline V gene, CDR1 is SGHRS and CDR2 is YFSETQ. This CDR3 is built from 14 residues.

This clone showed up just a few times. J is TRBJ2-7 and V is TRBV28, with TRBD1 matching over 9 bases. From germline, CDR1 is MDHEN and CDR2 SYDVKM. This CDR3 comprises 14 residues. The junction had 7 bases not matched to a gene; V was cut back by 6 bases and J by 4 bases. Written as DNA, the CDR3 is TGTGCCAGCAGACCGAGGGACAGGGCTTACGAGCAGTACTTC. It is translated as CASRPRDRAYEQYF. Full variable domain (outside the CDR3, taken from reference TRBV28 and TRBJ2-7): DVKVTQSSRYLVKRTGEKVFLECVQDMDHENMFWYRQDPGLGLRLIYFSYDVKMKEKGDIPEGYSVSREKKERFSLILESASTNQTSMYLCASRPRDRAYEQYFGPGTRLTVT.

V is TRBV7-8 and J is TRBJ2-2, with 10 bases matching TRBD1. Trimming cost V 1 base and J 6 bases; bases outside gene matches: 5. This CDR3 region has 16 residues. Germline lookup yields CDR1 SGHVS and CDR2 FQNEAQ. The CDR3 DNA reads TGTGCCAGCAGCTTAGAACGGGGGACAGGGGCCGGGGAGCTGTTTTTT. It specifies CASSLERGTGAGELFF.

The V and J genes are TRBV9 and TRBJ1-2; D call uncertain. The germline V gene encodes CDR1 SGDLS and CDR2 YYNGEE. The length of the CDR3 is 16 residues. V was trimmed by 4 bases and J by 2 bases, leaving 18 bases between them. The DNA of the CDR3 is TGTGCCAGCAGCCCCGAAGCGGGGAGGATGAACTATGGCTACACCTTC. This sequence encodes CASSPEAGRMNYGYTF.

This chain joins TRBV30 and TRBJ2-7; TRBD2 aligns across 7 bases. The CDR3 length is 15 residues. The germline gives CDR1 GTSNPN, CDR2 SVGIG (reference sequence). Germline trimming cut 2 bases from V and 0 bases from J; bases unmatched to any gene: 7. CDR3 in amino acids: CAWSFSGESSYEQYF. CDR3 coding DNA: TGTGCCTGGAGTTTCAGCGGGGAAAGCTCCTACGAGCAGTACTTC.

Concerning this clone: The same CDR3 arises from other DNA sequences in this sample as well. The rearrangement links TRBV15 to TRBJ2-7; TRBD1 matches 9 bases. Germline CDR1 is LNHNV and CDR2 is YYDKDF (reference sequence). J was trimmed by 0 bases and V by 3 bases; bases with no gene match: 0. The CDR3 runs 14 residues. The CDR3 region has the DNA TGTGCCACCAGCAGGGACAGGGGCTCCTACGAGCAGTACTTC. Translating gives CATSRDRGSYEQYF.

The chain uses TRBV2 and TRBJ2-1, with TRBD1 matching 12 bases. The CDR3 is 16 amino acids. Germline values: CDR1 SNHLY, CDR2 FYNNEI. V was clipped by 6 bases and J by 1 base; unmatched bases: 4. CDR3 loop: CASREGQGASYNEQFF. The CDR3 DNA reads TGTGCCAGCAGGGAGGGACAGGGGGCATCCTACAATGAGCAGTTCTTC.